These 19 T cell receptor beta chains were all obtained from the same sample, sequenced in a study of T cells in Graves' hyperthyroidism and ophthalmopathy. The investigators amplified TCR beta CDR3 regions from RNA transcripts. The study used the HTBI primer set for a first-round RT-PCR of the TCR CDR3. TCRdb independently ran MiXCR on the multiplex PCR reads; one entry per CDR3 protein. This sample has hundreds of thousands of distinct CDR3 sequences, with 15% to 20% found just once. The specimen was blood. The receptors shown here come from a man aged 35 to 55 with Graves' ophthalmopathy.

V gene TRBV7-3 combines with J gene TRBJ2-3, with TRBD2 matching over 15 bases. J was trimmed by 9 bases and V by 5 bases; bases with no gene match: 6. CDR1 SGHTA and CDR2 FQGTGA come from the germline V gene. CDR3 size: 15 residues. In DNA, the CDR3 is TGTGCCAGCAGCCTCGATGGGACTAGCGGGGGGACGCAGTATTTT. Amino acids: CASSLDGTSGGTQYF.

This clonotype was found many times. This chain joins TRBV18 and TRBJ1-3, with unresolved D. The CDR3 loop spans 15 amino acids. CDR1 KGHSH and CDR2 LQKENI come from the germline V gene. V shed 5 bases and J shed 0 bases, with 11 bases lying between them. The chain's CDR3 is CASSSQEGSGNTIYF. CDR3 sequence (DNA): TGTGCCAGCTCAAGTCAGGAGGGCTCTGGAAACACCATATATTTT.

There are a few counts of this clonotype. This chain joins TRBV7-9 and TRBJ1-1; 7 bases match TRBD1. Germline V gene data show CDR1 as SEHNR and CDR2 as FQNEAQ (reference sequence). Trimming took 1 base from V and 3 from J; bases not matched to a gene: 2. The CDR3 sequence is 14 residues long. CDR3 residues: CASSLGGTDTEAFF. CDR3 bases: TGTGCCAGCAGCTTAGGTGGGACAGACACTGAAGCTTTCTTT.

In this sample, this clonotype turned up many times. The junction and the germline gene differ at one end; a read error may be behind it. CDR3 nucleotides: TGTGCCAGCAGCTTGAGCGGGGGAGGATACAATGAGCAGTTCTTC. It codes for CASSLSGGGYNEQFF. The chain links TRBV5-1 to TRBJ2-1; 8 bases are shared with TRBD2. This CDR3 spans 15 amino acids. Germline assignment: CDR1 SGHRS and CDR2 YFSETQ.

The rearrangement links TRBV2 to TRBJ2-7, with TRBD2 identical over 12 bases. The trim removed 6 bases at V and 5 bases at J, leaving 14 bases unmatched. The CDR3 runs to 17 residues. The germline V gene has CDR1 SNHLY and CDR2 FYNNEI. The CDR3 DNA reads TGTGCCAGCAGGGAGCTTCTAGCGGGAGGGCCCCAAAACGAGCAGTACTTC. This encodes CASRELLAGGPQNEQYF. Full variable domain (outside the CDR3, taken from reference TRBV2 and TRBJ2-7): EPEVTQTPSHQVTQMGQEVILRCVPISNHLYFYWYRQILGQKVEFLVSFYNNEISEKSEIFDDQFSVERPDGSNFTLKIRSTKLEDSAMYFCASRELLAGGPQNEQYFGPGTRLTVT.

This clonotype was detected many times. V gene TRBV20-1 combines with J gene TRBJ2-1, with D unclear. The CDR3 is made up of 11 amino acids. V lost 1 base to trimming and J lost 5 bases, with 3 bases between them. CDR1 is DFQATT, CDR2 SNEGSKA, per germline (reference sequence). This CDR3 reads CSARGHNEQFF. CDR3 nucleotide sequence: TGCAGTGCTAGAGGTCACAATGAGCAGTTCTTC.

V and J are TRBV3-1 and TRBJ2-5; 8 bases line up with TRBD2. V gave up 8 bases and J gave up 5 bases; unmatched junction bases: 10. This CDR3 spans 14 amino acids. Germline values: CDR1 LGHDT, CDR2 YNNKEL (reference sequence). DNA of the CDR3: TGTGCCAGCGAAAAGCGGGGGCGAGGGGAGACCCAGTACTTC. Translating gives CASEKRGRGETQYF.

This chain joins TRBV6-1 and TRBJ2-2, with D possibly being TRBD1 or TRBD2 (6 bases each). V lost 2 bases to trimming and J lost 4 bases, with 11 bases between them. The CDR3 covers 15 residues. Germline V CDR1 and CDR2: MNHNS, SASEGT. The CDR3 protein is CASSERGAFTGELFF. The CDR3 bases are TGTGCCAGCAGTGAAAGGGGGGCCTTCACCGGGGAGCTGTTTTTT.

This clonotype came up many times. This chain connects TRBV12-3 or TRBV12-4 to TRBJ1-5; unclear D gene. This CDR3 region has 15 residues. Trimming pared 3 bases from V and 3 bases from J, leaving 12 bases between. CDR3 DNA sequence: TGTGCCAGCAGTTTGTGGGGAGGATTCAATCAGCCCCAGCATTTT. This encodes CASSLWGGFNQPQHF.

This chain joins TRBV12-5 and TRBJ2-2, with TRBD1 matching 9 bases. There are 15 residues in the CDR3. The ends lost 7 bases at V and 1 base at J; junction bases unmatched: 4. CDR1 and CDR2 (germline): LGHNT, FRNRAP. The CDR3 loop is CASVLTGGNTGELFF. DNA of the CDR3: TGTGCTAGTGTTCTGACAGGGGGGAACACCGGGGAGCTGTTTTTT.

V and J are TRBV7-6 and TRBJ1-1; D may be TRBD1 (6 bases). Deletions cut 1 base from V and 0 bases from J, with 12 bases between. Germline values: CDR1 SGHVS, CDR2 FNYEAQ. This CDR3 is 16 amino acids long. The CDR3 here is CASSLGSDSLNTEAFF. In DNA form, the CDR3 reads TGTGCCAGCAGCTTAGGATCGGACAGTTTGAACACTGAAGCTTTCTTT.

Many counts were recorded for this clonotype. This sequence joins TRBV15 and TRBJ2-3, with no clear D. V was cut by 0 bases and J by 8 bases, with 9 bases left in between. CDR1 is LNHNV and CDR2 is YYDKDF in the germline V gene (reference sequence). There are 13 residues in the CDR3. The CDR3 region is CATSRDRMGTQYF. The CDR3 DNA reads as TGTGCCACCAGCAGAGATCGGATGGGTACGCAGTATTTT.

This chain joins TRBV20-1 and TRBJ2-7; perhaps TRBD2 as D (6 bases). This CDR3 has 12 amino acids. Trimming stripped 5 bases from V and 0 bases from J, with 8 bases between. Germline values: CDR1 DFQATT, CDR2 SNEGSKA (reference sequence). This chain's CDR3 is CSASTSSYEQYF. CDR3 sequence (DNA): TGCAGTGCTTCGACTAGCTCCTACGAGCAGTACTTC.

The chain couples TRBV5-5 to TRBJ2-1, with D perhaps being TRBD1 or TRBD2 (5 bases each). The CDR3 contains 14 residues. Per the germline V gene, CDR1 is SGHKS and CDR2 is YYEKEE (reference sequence). Trimming removed 3 bases at V and 10 bases at J, with 17 bases between. This CDR3 is CASSSIPDSGEQFF. DNA of the CDR3: TGTGCCAGCAGCTCTATTCCTGACAGCGGCGAGCAGTTCTTC.

At least ten counts were recorded for this clonotype. V usage is TRBV2 and J usage is TRBJ2-3; 8 nucleotides match TRBD2. Germline assignment: CDR1 SNHLY and CDR2 FYNNEI. The CDR3 runs 18 residues. The V segment lost 10 bases and the J segment 2 bases; nucleotides outside the gene matches: 20. The CDR3 coding sequence is TGTGCCAAGCTCCGACCTCCCGGGACTAGTGCCCACACAGATACGCAGTATTTT. This gives the protein CAKLRPPGTSAHTDTQYF.

This clonotype showed up just once. The chain links TRBV7-9 to TRBJ2-2, with a possible D match to TRBD2 (6 bases). The germline V gene encodes CDR1 SEHNR and CDR2 FQNEAQ (reference sequence). The CDR3 runs to 15 residues. Trimming pared 4 bases from V and 4 bases from J, leaving 13 bases between. The CDR3: CASSSRLDITGELFF. The CDR3 DNA follows: TGTGCCAGCAGCTCGCGACTAGACATCACCGGGGAGCTGTTTTTT.

This chain connects TRBV5-1 to TRBJ1-2, with TRBD1 as a possible D gene (5 bases). Germline CDR1 SGHRS, CDR2 YFSETQ. The CDR3 totals 14 residues. V was cut by 10 bases and J by 3 bases, with 19 bases left in between. The CDR3 DNA follows: TGCGCCTGCGCCCCCGGGACGGTAGACTATGGCTACACCTTC. Amino acids: CACAPGTVDYGYTF. Full variable domain (missing parts from reference TRBV5-1 and TRBJ1-2): KAGVTQTPRYLIKTRGQQVTLSCSPISGHRSVSWYQQTPGQGLQFLFEYFSETQRNKGNFPGRFSGRQFSNSRSEMNVSTLELGDSALYLCACAPGTVDYGYTFGSGTRLTVV.

This clonotype was observed at least ten times. This chain connects TRBV20-1 to TRBJ2-7, with no clear D. V lost 0 bases, J lost 0 bases, and 12 bases lay in between. The CDR3 spans 15 residues. Germline assignment: CDR1 DFQATT and CDR2 SNEGSKA (reference sequence). The CDR3 DNA is TGCAGTGCTAGAGATCCGGGTAATCCCTCCTACGAGCAGTACTTC. It codes for CSARDPGNPSYEQYF.

This clonotype was counted ten times or more. The chain employs TRBV5-1 and TRBJ2-7, with 7 bases aligning to TRBD1. The CDR3 is made up of 15 amino acids. The V segment lost 5 bases and the J segment 0 bases; nucleotides outside the gene matches: 8. CDR1 and CDR2 (germline): SGHRS, YFSETQ. The CDR3 region has the DNA TGCGCCAGCAGTCTCGACAGGGTGGGCTCCTACGAGCAGTACTTC. It codes for CASSLDRVGSYEQYF.